This is a list of T cell receptor beta chains from one sample in a study of beta chain features in type 1 diabetes. This table comes from immunoSEQ multiplex PCR, and its TCRdb copy is limited to in-frame clones, with some not included. The table records 680,000 or so clones, around 15% of them present only once. Sequenced input: naive CD4+ T cells from blood. All receptors come from a man between 18 and 35 years old with type 1 diabetes. Both conserved end residues are part of each CDR3. The order of the fields is V gene, J gene, clone size, D gene, CDR3 protein, CDR3 DNA. The D gene is left open where the match is weak. The size of a clone is reported for some rows only, either as once, few or many, or as a class for expanded clones.

TRBV19	TRBJ1-4	few	-	CASSSDRSTNEKLFF	TGTGCCAGTAGTAGTGACAGGTCAACTAATGAAAAACTGTTTTTT
TRBV7-7	TRBJ2-1	-	-	CASSTDQGNEQFF	TGTGCCAGCAGCACGGACCAGGGCAATGAGCAGTTCTTC
TRBV19	TRBJ2-5	-	TRBD1	CASRERRGQGETQYF	TGTGCCAGTAGGGAAAGGCGGGGACAGGGAGAGACCCAGTACTTC
TRBV6-5	TRBJ2-7	-	TRBD1	CASGTGLGEQYF	TGTGCCTCCGGGACAGGGTTGGGCGAGCAGTACTTC
TRBV28	TRBJ1-5	-	-	CASSSPVGVTQPQHF	TGTGCCAGCAGTAGCCCCGTGGGGGTTACTCAGCCCCAGCATTTT
TRBV5-6	TRBJ1-4	-	-	CASSSTGSGEKLFF	TGTGCCAGCAGCTCGACAGGCTCGGGGGAAAAACTGTTTTTT
TRBV7-9	TRBJ1-1	few	-	CASSLGQNTEAFF	TGTGCCAGCAGCTTAGGGCAGAACACTGAAGCTTTCTTT
TRBV29-1	TRBJ2-5	few	-	CSVDSGAETQYF	TGCAGCGTTGACTCGGGGGCGGAGACCCAGTACTTC
TRBV4-1	TRBJ2-4	few	TRBD1	CASSPGTGEEAKNIQYF	TGCGCCAGCAGCCCAGGGACAGGGGAGGAAGCCAAAAACATTCAGTACTTC
TRBV28	TRBJ1-2	few	TRBD1	CASRSSGTGNNYGYTF	TGTGCCAGCCGGAGCTCCGGGACAGGGAACAACTATGGCTACACCTTC
TRBV7-9	TRBJ1-6	-	-	CATHRDGRYNSPLHF	TGTGCCACCCACCGGGACGGTCGATATAATTCACCCCTCCACTTT
TRBV5-6	TRBJ2-4	few	TRBD1	CASSQWTGRNIQYF	TGTGCCAGCAGCCAATGGACAGGGAGAAACATTCAGTACTTC
TRBV10-3	TRBJ2-2	-	TRBD2	CASIAGARTGELFF	TGTGCCTCGATAGCGGGGGCCCGAACCGGGGAGCTGTTTTTT
TRBV5-1	TRBJ2-7	-	TRBD1	CASSSTGDLYEQYF	TGCGCCAGCAGCTCGACAGGGGATCTCTACGAGCAGTACTTC
TRBV2	TRBJ2-3	-	-	CASRGEDTQYF	TGTGCCAGCAGAGGTGAGGATACGCAGTATTTT
TRBV9	TRBJ1-5	-	-	CASSVLDSYQPQHF	TGTGCCAGCAGCGTACTGGACAGCTATCAGCCCCAGCATTTT
TRBV12-2	TRBJ2-5	-	-	CASRFQGPQYF	TGTGCAAGTCGCTTCCAGGGGCCCCAGTACTTC
TRBV29-1	TRBJ1-1	few	-	CSVVGGAGTEAFF	TGCAGCGTTGTTGGGGGGGCTGGGACTGAAGCTTTCTTT